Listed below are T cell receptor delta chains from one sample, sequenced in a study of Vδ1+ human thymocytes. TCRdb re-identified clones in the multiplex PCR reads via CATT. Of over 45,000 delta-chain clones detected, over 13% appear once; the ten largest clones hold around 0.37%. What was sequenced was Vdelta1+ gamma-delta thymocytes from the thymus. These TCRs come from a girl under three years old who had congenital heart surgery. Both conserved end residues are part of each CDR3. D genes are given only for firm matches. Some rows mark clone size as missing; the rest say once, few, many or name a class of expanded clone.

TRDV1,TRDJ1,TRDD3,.,TGTGCTCTTGGGGAACTAGGAGTGATACACTGGGGGGGCAAGTACACCGATAAACTCATCTTT,CALGELGVIHWGGKYTDKLIF
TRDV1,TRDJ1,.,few,TGTGCTCTTGGGGAAGAGCAGGCCCTAAAAGGAGCCGGCTACTACACCGATAAACTCATCTTT,CALGEEQALKGAGYYTDKLIF
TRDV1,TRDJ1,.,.,TGTGCTCTTGGGGAACTTCCTTCCATAAAAGGGGTTTACACCGATAAACTCATCTTT,CALGELPSIKGVYTDKLIF
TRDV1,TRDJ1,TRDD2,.,TGTGCTCTTGGGGAACTCGTACGTTCCTACTCTACTGCTCCGGGGGATAAACTCATCTTT,CALGELVRSYSTAPGDKLIF
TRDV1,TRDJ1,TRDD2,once,TGTGCTCTTGGGGGCTTCCTACAACCCACCTTCACCGATAAACTCATCTTT,CALGGFLQPTFTDKLIF
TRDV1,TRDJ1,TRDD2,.,TGTGCTCTTGGAAGGATTTTCCCCCCGCCTTCCTACCTTGGAGGATACTTGTACACCGATAAACTCATCTTT,CALGRIFPPPSYLGGYLYTDKLIF
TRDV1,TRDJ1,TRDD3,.,TGTGCTCTTGGGGAACAGCTTCCAGATACTGGGGGACTCCCGTACACCGATAAACTCATCTTT,CALGEQLPDTGGLPYTDKLIF
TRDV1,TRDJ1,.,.,TGTGCTCTTGGGGAACCCCCGCATCGTTACAGACCCCGGATGAGGGCCGATAAACTCATCTTT,CALGEPPHRYRPRMRADKLIF
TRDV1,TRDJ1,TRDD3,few,TGTGCTCTTGGGACCAACGGCCCCTATGGGGGACACACTAGGTACACCGATAAACTCATCTTT,CALGTNGPYGGHTRYTDKLIF
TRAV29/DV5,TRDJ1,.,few,TGTGCAGCAAGAATCCTACTTTTCTGGGGTACCGGGACCGATAAACTCATCTTT,CAARILLFWGTGTDKLIF
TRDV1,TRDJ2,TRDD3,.,TGTGCTCTTGGGGAATGGGGGAGGATCTTACTGGGGGATACGAGTAGGACAGCACAACTCTTCTTT,CALGEWGRILLGDTSRTAQLFF
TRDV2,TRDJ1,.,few,TGTGCCTGTGACGCTATAACATCCGTCACCGATAAACTCATCTTT,CACDAITSVTDKLIF
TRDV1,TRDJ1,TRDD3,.,TGTGCTCTTGGGGCACCGGACGTTTCCTGTTACTGGGGGAGATGCCCCCTGTCCGATAAACTCATCTTT,CALGAPDVSCYWGRCPLSDKLIF
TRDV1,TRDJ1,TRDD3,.,TGTGCTCTTGGGGAATTAACTTGCTTCCCTTACTGGGGGATACGCGAAGTCGATAAACTCATCTTT,CALGELTCFPYWGIREVDKLIF
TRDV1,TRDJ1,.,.,TGTGCTCTTGGGGATCGATCCCGCCTTCCGAGGGAGATCTGGGGCGATAAACTCATCTTT,CALGDRSRLPREIWGDKLIF
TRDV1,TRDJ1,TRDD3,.,TGTGCCCTTGGGGAACCAAACTCCGGGGCTATACTGGGGGACACCGATAAACTCATCTTT,CALGEPNSGAILGDTDKLIF
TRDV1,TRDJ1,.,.,TGTGCTCTTGGGGCCATCGTTGGTGGGGGCCCCTCTTTCACCGATAAACTCATCTTT,CALGAIVGGGPSFTDKLIF
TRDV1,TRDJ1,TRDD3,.,TGTGCTCTTGGGGAATCCAAGACCTACGTACTGGGGGGATACGGGTTCGTCGATAAACTCATCTTT,CALGESKTYVLGGYGFVDKLIF
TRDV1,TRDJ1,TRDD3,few,TGTGCTCTTGGGGAACTTTTGGGGGACCACAAGGGCGATAAACTCATCTTT,CALGELLGDHKGDKLIF
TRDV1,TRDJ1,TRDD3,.,TGTGCTCTTGGGGACGGGGGGATGGGCTTCCCATCCTCGCTGGGTAAACTCATCTTT,CALGDGGMGFPSSLGKLIF
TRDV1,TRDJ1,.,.,TGTGCTCTTGGGGGAATCCTGCCAGTCCTGGCTAATAAACTCATCTTT,CALGGILPVLANKLIF
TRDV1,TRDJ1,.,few,TGTGCTCTTGGGACACTACATTGGGGATTCCGGGGCGATAAACTCATCTTT,CALGTLHWGFRGDKLIF
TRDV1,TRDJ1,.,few,TGTGCTCTTGGGATATTCCTACCGCGGGATAACACCGATAAACTCATCTTT,CALGIFLPRDNTDKLIF
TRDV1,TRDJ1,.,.,TGTGCTCTTGGGCTCTACTGGAGTAAGCCCACCGATAAACTCATCTTT,CALGLYWSKPTDKLIF
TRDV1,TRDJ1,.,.,TGTGCTCTTGGGGAGACTGCGCCTTACACCGATAAACTCATCTTT,CALGETAPYTDKLIF
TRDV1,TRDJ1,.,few,TGTGCTCTTGGGGGGCTTCCTACAGAAACTGGGGGCATGTACACCGATAAACTCATCTTT,CALGGLPTETGGMYTDKLIF
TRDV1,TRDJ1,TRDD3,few,TGTGCTCTTGGGAAACGTACCGGGGGATACTACACCGATAAACTCATCTTT,CALGKRTGGYYTDKLIF
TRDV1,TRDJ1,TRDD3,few,TGTGCTCTTGGGGAACTTAGATCCGGTACTGGGGGATCGCCTAATAAACTCATCTTT,CALGELRSGTGGSPNKLIF
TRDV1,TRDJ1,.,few,TGTTCTCTTGGGGTCCCTAGGGCGTCAGGGAACACCGATAAACTCATCTTT,CSLGVPRASGNTDKLIF
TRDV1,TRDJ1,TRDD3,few,TGTGCTCTTGGGGTCCCGTACTGGGGGATCATCGCCGATAAACTCATCTTT,CALGVPYWGIIADKLIF
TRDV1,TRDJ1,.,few,TGTGCTCTTGGGTCACACCGTAGGGGTTGGACCGATAAACTCATCTTT,CALGSHRRGWTDKLIF
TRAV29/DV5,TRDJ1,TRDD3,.,TGTGCCGCAAGCGCCGCTCCTGCTGGGGGATACACCGATAAACTCATCTTT,CAASAAPAGGYTDKLIF